This T cell receptor beta chain originates from a study of cytomegalovirus exposure and HLA in healthy donors. Worth noting for this clone: What it recognizes is unknown.

60 Vbeta and 13 Jbeta primers were used in PCR. The method was immunoSEQ multiplex PCR; TCRdb's version includes in-frame clones alone and lacks a portion of them. The table records approximately 160,000 clones, around 74% of them present only once. General study points: Presence/absence analyses rested on an assumption that sequencing depth was roughly uniform across donors. A prior analysis recorded that most TCR beta V segments were productive about 87% or about 30% of the time.

CDR1 and CDR2 from the germline V gene are MNHEY and SMNVEV (reference sequence). V was clipped by 6 bases and J by 0 bases; unmatched bases: 5. The CDR3 has 14 amino acids. This TCR derives from a man between 18 and 29 years old in good health and CMV-seronegative. The sample comprised PBMCs. The V call is TRBV27, the J call TRBJ2-7; TRBD2 agrees at 7 bases. As DNA, the CDR3 is TGTGCCAGCAGCCCGGGACTATCCTCCTACGAGCAGTACTTC. Translated, it gives CASSPGLSSYEQYF.